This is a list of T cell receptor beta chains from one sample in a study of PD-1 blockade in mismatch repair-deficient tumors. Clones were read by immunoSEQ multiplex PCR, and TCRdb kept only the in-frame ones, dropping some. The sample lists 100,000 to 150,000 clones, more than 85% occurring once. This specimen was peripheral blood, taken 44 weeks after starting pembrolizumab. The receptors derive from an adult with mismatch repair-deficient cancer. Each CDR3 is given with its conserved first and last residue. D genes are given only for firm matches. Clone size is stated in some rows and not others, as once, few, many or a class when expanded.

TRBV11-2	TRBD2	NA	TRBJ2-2	TGTGCCAGCAGCTTATCAGAAGCGGGAGGAAGCACCGGGGAGCTGTTTTTT	CASSLSEAGGSTGELFF
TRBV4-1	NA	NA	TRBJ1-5	TGCGCCAGCAGCCAAGGGGTTATCAGGAGCGGGCAGCCCCAGCATTTT	CASSQGVIRSGQPQHF
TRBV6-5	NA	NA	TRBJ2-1	TGTGCCAGCAGTTCCATCCTTTGGGGGGTTGAGCAGTTCTTC	CASSSILWGVEQFF
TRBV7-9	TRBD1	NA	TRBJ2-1	TGTGCCAGCAGCTTCCGGACAGGGGAAGGGAGTTTCTTC	CASSFRTGEGSFF
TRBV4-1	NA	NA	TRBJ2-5	TGCGCCAGCAGCACACCGGGACTCAAAGAGACCCAGTACTTC	CASSTPGLKETQYF
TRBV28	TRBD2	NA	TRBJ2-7	TGTGCCAGCAGTAGAAAAACCACCGGGACTAGCCTTTTTGGCGCCGCATACGAGCAGTACTTC	CASSRKTTGTSLFGAAYEQYF
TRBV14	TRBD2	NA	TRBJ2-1	TGTGCCAGCAGCCAAGGTCTAGCGGGGAGCTCCTACAATGAGCAGTTCTTC	CASSQGLAGSSYNEQFF
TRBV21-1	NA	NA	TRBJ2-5	TGTGCCAGCAGCAAAGGCGCCTTTACTTGCACCCAAGAGACCCAGTACTTC	CASSKGAFTCTQETQYF
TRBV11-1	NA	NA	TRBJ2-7	TGTGCCAGCAGCCTACGCGGGTCTCTTAGGAGCTACGAGCAGTACTTC	CASSLRGSLRSYEQYF
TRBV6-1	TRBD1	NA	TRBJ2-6	TGTGCCAGCAGTGTCGACAGGGGAACCTCTGGGGCCAACGTCCTGACTTTC	CASSVDRGTSGANVLTF
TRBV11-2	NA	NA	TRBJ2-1	TGTGCCAGCAGCTTAGAATATCGGCTAGCCAGCTCCTACAATGAGCAGTTCTTC	CASSLEYRLASSYNEQFF
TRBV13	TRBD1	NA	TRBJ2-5	TGTGCCAGCAGCTTAGGCAGAGGGACAGAGCAAGAGACCCAGTACTTC	CASSLGRGTEQETQYF
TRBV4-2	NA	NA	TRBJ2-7	TGTGCCAGCAGCCAAGATCTGCCGGGCCACGAGCAGTACTTC	CASSQDLPGHEQYF
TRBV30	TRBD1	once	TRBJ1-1	TGTGCCTGGAACCACAGGGGGAACACTGAAGCTTTCTTT	CAWNHRGNTEAFF
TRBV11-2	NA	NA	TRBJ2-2	TGTGCCAGCAGACCTAGTGCCGGGGAGCTGTTTTTT	CASRPSAGELFF
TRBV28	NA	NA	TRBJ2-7	TGTGCCAGCAGTTTATTAACAGGCTACGAGCAGTACTTC	CASSLLTGYEQYF
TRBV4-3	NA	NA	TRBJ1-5	TGCGCCAGCAGCCAAGGGACAGATCTCAATCAGCCCCAGCATTTT	CASSQGTDLNQPQHF
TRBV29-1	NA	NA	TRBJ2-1	TGCAGCGTTGAATGGGAACTAACCTACAATGAGCAGTTCTTC	CSVEWELTYNEQFF
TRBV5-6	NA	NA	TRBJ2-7	TGTGCCAGCAGCCCCCTTTCGAGGGGTGGCGGACGCGAGCAGTACTTC	CASSPLSRGGGREQYF
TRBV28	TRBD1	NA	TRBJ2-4	TGTGCCAGCAGTTTTAAGCCCGGGGACAGATGGAACATTCAGTACTTC	CASSFKPGDRWNIQYF
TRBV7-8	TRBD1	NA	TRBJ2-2	TGTGCCAGCAGCTTAGTACGGTTATTAAGACAGGGGGCCCACACCGGGGAGCTGTTTTTT	CASSLVRLLRQGAHTGELFF
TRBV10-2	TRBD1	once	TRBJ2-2	TGCGCCAGCAGGGACAGGGGCGGCACCGGGGAGCTGTTTTTT	CASRDRGGTGELFF
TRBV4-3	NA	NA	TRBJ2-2	TGCGCCAGCAGCCAAGGGAGGGGGCTCGGGGAGCTGTTTTTT	CASSQGRGLGELFF
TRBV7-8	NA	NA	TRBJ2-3	TGTGCCAGCAGCTTAGTAGTTATTACAGATACGCAGTATTTT	CASSLVVITDTQYF
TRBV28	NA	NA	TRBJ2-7	TGTGCCAGCACCCCCGGGGGGCTTTTCAACGAGCAGTACTTC	CASTPGGLFNEQYF
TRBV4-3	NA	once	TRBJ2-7	TGCGCCAGCAGCCAAGATTTACAGGGTAATTTCTACGAGCAGTACTTC	CASSQDLQGNFYEQYF